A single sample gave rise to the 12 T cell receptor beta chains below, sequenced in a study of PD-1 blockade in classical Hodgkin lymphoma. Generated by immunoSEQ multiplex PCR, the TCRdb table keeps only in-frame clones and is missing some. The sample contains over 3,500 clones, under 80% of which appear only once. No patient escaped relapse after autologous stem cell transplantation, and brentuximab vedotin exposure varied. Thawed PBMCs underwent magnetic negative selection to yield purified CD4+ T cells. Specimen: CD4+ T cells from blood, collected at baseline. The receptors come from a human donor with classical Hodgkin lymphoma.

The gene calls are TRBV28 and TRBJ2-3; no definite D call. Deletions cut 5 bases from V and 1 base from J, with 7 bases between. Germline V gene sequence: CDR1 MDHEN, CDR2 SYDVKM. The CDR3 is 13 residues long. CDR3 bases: TGTGCCAGCAGTGACCCCGGCACAGATACGCAGTATTTT. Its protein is CASSDPGTDTQYF.

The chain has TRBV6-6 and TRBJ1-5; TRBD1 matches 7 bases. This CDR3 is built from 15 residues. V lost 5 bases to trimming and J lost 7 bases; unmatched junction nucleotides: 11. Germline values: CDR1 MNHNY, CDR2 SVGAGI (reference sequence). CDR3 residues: CASSLGQEPWQPQHF. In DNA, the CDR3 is TGTGCCAGCAGTCTTGGACAGGAACCATGGCAGCCCCAGCATTTT.

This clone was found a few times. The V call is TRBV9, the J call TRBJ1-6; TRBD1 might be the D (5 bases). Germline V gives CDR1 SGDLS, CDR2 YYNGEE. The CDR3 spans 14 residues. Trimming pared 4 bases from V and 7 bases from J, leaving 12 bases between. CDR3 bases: TGTGCCAGCAGCCCCCGGGGCGGCAATTCACCCCTCCACTTT. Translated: CASSPRGGNSPLHF.

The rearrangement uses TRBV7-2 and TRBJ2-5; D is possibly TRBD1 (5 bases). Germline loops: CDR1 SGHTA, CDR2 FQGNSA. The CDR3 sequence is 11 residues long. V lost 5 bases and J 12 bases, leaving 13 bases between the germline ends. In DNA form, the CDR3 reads TGTGCCAGCAGCGGGGCAGGGCCAAAGTACTTC. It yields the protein CASSGAGPKYF.

In nucleotides, the CDR3 is TGTGCCAGCAGCGTAGCGGGGCCACGCACAGATACGCAGTATTTT. Its protein product is CASSVAGPRTDTQYF. J is TRBJ2-3 and V is TRBV5-4; 8 bases are shared with TRBD2. The germline gives CDR1 SGHNT, CDR2 YYREEE (reference sequence). The J segment lost 1 base and the V segment lost 4 bases, leaving 5 bases of the junction unmatched. The CDR3 covers 15 residues. Looking up the rest from reference TRBV5-4 and TRBJ2-3 gives the full variable domain: ETGVTQSPTHLIKTRGQQVTLRCSSQSGHNTVSWYQQALGQGPQFIFQYYREEENGRGNFPPRFSGLQFPNYSSELNVNALELDDSALYLCASSVAGPRTDTQYFGPGTRLTVL.

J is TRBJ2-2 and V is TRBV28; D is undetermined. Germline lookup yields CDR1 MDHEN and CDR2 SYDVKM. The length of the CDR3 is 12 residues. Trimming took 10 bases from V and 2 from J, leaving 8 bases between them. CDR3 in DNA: TGTGCCACCCCAAGCAACACCGGGGAGCTGTTTTTT. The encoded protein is CATPSNTGELFF.

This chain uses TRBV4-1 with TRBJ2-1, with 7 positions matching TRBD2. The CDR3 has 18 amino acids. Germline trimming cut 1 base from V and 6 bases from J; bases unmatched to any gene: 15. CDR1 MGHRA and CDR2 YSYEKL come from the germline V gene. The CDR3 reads CASSQALSQSSGGNEQFF. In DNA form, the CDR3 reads TGCGCCAGCAGCCAAGCCCTGTCCCAGTCTAGCGGCGGCAATGAGCAGTTCTTC.

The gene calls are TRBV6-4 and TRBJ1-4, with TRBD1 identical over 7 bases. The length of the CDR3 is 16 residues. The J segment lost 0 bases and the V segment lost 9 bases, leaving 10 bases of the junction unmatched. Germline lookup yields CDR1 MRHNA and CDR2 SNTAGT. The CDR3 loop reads CARISGGASTNEKLFF. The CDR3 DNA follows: TGTGCCAGAATTTCAGGGGGAGCCTCAACTAATGAAAAACTGTTTTTT.

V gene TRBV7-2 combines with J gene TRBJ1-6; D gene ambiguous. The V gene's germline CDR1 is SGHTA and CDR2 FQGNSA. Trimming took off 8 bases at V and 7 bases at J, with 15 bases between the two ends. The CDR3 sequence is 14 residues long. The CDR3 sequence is CASRLRGYNSPLHF. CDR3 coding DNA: TGTGCCAGCCGCCTTAGAGGGTACAATTCACCCCTCCACTTT.

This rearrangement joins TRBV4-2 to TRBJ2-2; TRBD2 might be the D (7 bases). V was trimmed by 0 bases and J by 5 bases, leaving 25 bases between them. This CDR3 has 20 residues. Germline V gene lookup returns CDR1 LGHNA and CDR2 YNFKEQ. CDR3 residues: CASSQDAPKPGGPYTGELFF. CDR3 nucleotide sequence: TGTGCCAGCAGCCAAGATGCTCCCAAGCCCGGGGGGCCATATACCGGGGAGCTGTTTTTT.

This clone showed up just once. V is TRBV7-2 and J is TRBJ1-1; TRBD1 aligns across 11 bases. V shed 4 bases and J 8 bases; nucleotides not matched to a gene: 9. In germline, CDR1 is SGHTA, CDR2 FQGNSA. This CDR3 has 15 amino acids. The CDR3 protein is CASSYRTGGAPEAFF. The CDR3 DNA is TGTGCCAGCAGCTACCGGACAGGGGGCGCCCCCGAAGCTTTCTTT. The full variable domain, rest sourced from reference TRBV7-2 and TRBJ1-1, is GAGVSQSPSNKVTEKGKDVELRCDPISGHTALYWYRQSLGQGLEFLIYFQGNSAPDKSGLPSDRFSAERTGGSVSTLTIQRTQQEDSAVYLCASSYRTGGAPEAFFGQGTRLTVV.

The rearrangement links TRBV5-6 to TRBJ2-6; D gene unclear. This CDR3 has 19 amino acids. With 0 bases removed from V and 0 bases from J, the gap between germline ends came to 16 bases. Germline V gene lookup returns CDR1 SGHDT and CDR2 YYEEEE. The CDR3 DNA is TGTGCCAGCAGCTTGGTGGGTTACGGTGTGGCCTCTGGGGCCAACGTCCTGACTTTC. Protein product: CASSLVGYGVASGANVLTF.